The rows below give T cell receptor beta chains drawn from one sample of a study of T cell responses to AZD1222 COVID-19 vaccine. Libraries were prepared by immunoSEQ multiplex PCR; TCRdb keeps only in-frame clonotypes and omits some of them. Of about 170,000 clones in the sample, around 88% were seen once. The starting material was peripheral blood, obtained 28 days after the second AZD1222 dose. The source is an adult who received the AZD1222 COVID-19 vaccine. Both conserved end residues are part of each CDR3. The order of the fields is V gene, D gene, J gene, clone size, CDR3 DNA, CDR3 protein. The D gene is left open where the match is weak. Some rows mark clone size as missing; the rest say once, few, many or name a class of expanded clone.

TRBV6-5,TRBD1,TRBJ1-1,.,TGTGCCAGCAGTTCCTCTCACAGGGGTACGACTGAAGCTTTCTTT,CASSSSHRGTTEAFF
TRBV2,.,TRBJ1-3,few,TGTGCCAGCACCCCCGGGGGGTTTGGAAACACCATATATTTT,CASTPGGFGNTIYF
TRBV27,TRBD1,TRBJ1-4,.,TGTGCCAGCAGAGACAGGGATCTTCTTTCTAATGAAAAACTGTTTTTT,CASRDRDLLSNEKLFF
TRBV2,.,TRBJ1-5,.,TGTGCCAGCAGTGAAGCAGTAGTGGCAGATTATAGCAATCAGCCCCAGCATTTT,CASSEAVVADYSNQPQHF
TRBV5-4,TRBD2,TRBJ2-1,once,TGTGCCAGCAGCTGGCTAGCGGGGGAGGCCGACAATGAGCAGTTCTTC,CASSWLAGEADNEQFF
TRBV7-9,TRBD1,TRBJ1-4,.,TGTGCCAGCAGCCCCCCCAGGGGGAGGGAAAAACTGTTTTTT,CASSPPRGREKLFF
TRBV10-3,TRBD1,TRBJ1-3,.,TGTGCCATCGGTCAGGGGGCGAGTGGAAACACCATATATTTT,CAIGQGASGNTIYF
TRBV14,.,TRBJ2-3,.,TGTGCCAGCAGCCAAGATAGGGCCCCAGATACGCAGTATTTT,CASSQDRAPDTQYF
TRBV6-5,.,TRBJ2-3,.,TGTGCCAGCAGTTACTCTGACAGAACAGATACGCAGTATTTT,CASSYSDRTDTQYF
TRBV20-1,.,TRBJ1-5,.,TGCAGTGCTAGTTATAAGGGTCGGGGCAATCAGCCCCAGCATTTT,CSASYKGRGNQPQHF
TRBV12-5,.,TRBJ2-7,.,TGTGCTAGTGGTGGGGCCTACGAGCAGTACTTC,CASGGAYEQYF
TRBV6-5,TRBD1,TRBJ1-2,.,TGTGCCAGCAGCCCAAATAGACAGGGAAATGGCTACACCTTC,CASSPNRQGNGYTF
TRBV5-6,.,TRBJ1-2,.,TGTGCCAGCAGCTTTGGGAAAGGCAGTCCCACCTATGGCTACACCTTC,CASSFGKGSPTYGYTF
TRBV6-2/TRBV6-3,.,TRBJ1-2,.,TGTGCCAGCAGTTACTCGAGAGGGGGTGGCTACACCTTC,CASSYSRGGGYTF
TRBV14,.,TRBJ1-3,.,TGTGCCAGCAGCCACGTGACGGTCGTTTCTGGAAACACCATATATTTT,CASSHVTVVSGNTIYF
TRBV5-6,TRBD2,TRBJ2-7,.,TGTGCCAGCAGCCTAGGGACTAGCGGGGGATACGAGCAGTACTTC,CASSLGTSGGYEQYF
TRBV6-4,.,TRBJ1-5,.,TGTGCCAGCAGTTCCCACGGAGGGCAGCCCCAGCATTTT,CASSSHGGQPQHF
TRBV12-3/TRBV12-4,.,TRBJ1-5,few,TGTGCCAGCAGCGATTATGGGGGTCAGCCCCAGCATTTT,CASSDYGGQPQHF
TRBV3-1/TRBV3-2,TRBD2,TRBJ2-3,.,TGTGCCAGCAGCCAAGGGGCTAGCGGGGGCAATACGCAGTATTTT,CASSQGASGGNTQYF
TRBV6-2/TRBV6-3,.,TRBJ2-6,.,TGTGCCAGCAGACCTCCGGGCGCTGGGGCCAACGTCCTGACTTTC,CASRPPGAGANVLTF
TRBV6-2/TRBV6-3,.,TRBJ1-2,.,TGTGCCAGCAGTGGAGCCAGCGTCGGTAACTATGGCTACACCTTC,CASSGASVGNYGYTF
TRBV2,.,TRBJ1-5,medium-sized,TGTGCCAGCAGAATCGGACAGTCCCCCTATCAGCCCCAGCATTTT,CASRIGQSPYQPQHF
TRBV5-6,.,TRBJ2-5,.,TGTGCCAGCACCCGAAGAGGGGAAGGTGCCCAGTACTTC,CASTRRGEGAQYF
TRBV12-3/TRBV12-4,.,TRBJ2-5,few,TGTGCCAGCAGTCACGGGGTTCCAGAGACCCAGTACTTC,CASSHGVPETQYF
TRBV25-1,.,TRBJ1-1,few,TGTGCCAGCAGTGTGGTGGGATACAAAGCTTTCTTT,CASSVVGYKAFF
TRBV19,TRBD2,TRBJ2-4,.,TGTGCCAGTAGGAGTAGGACTAGCGGGGGGTACCTAGCCAAAAACATTCAGTACTTC,CASRSRTSGGYLAKNIQYF
TRBV4-2,TRBD1,TRBJ1-2,once,TGTGCCAGCAGCCAAGATCGAGAGAGGGGGCGAACTTATGGCTACACCTTC,CASSQDRERGRTYGYTF
TRBV18,.,TRBJ1-2,.,TGTGCCAGCTCACCATTAAAAATGGGTGGCTACACCTTC,CASSPLKMGGYTF
TRBV29-1,.,TRBJ1-1,.,TGCAGCGTTGAAGTCAACAGGGTAGGAACTGAAGCTTTCTTT,CSVEVNRVGTEAFF
TRBV19,.,TRBJ2-7,.,TGTGCCAGTAGTCCCAACTCCTACGAGCAGTACTTC,CASSPNSYEQYF
TRBV6-1,.,TRBJ1-1,.,TGTGCCAGCAATGAAGGGGGATATGAAGCTTTCTTT,CASNEGGYEAFF
TRBV7-2,TRBD1,TRBJ2-2,.,TGTGCCAGCAGGTTCGACAGGGTGAACACCGGGGAGCTGTTTTTT,CASRFDRVNTGELFF
TRBV4-2,.,TRBJ1-1,.,TGTGCCAGCAGCCAAGATCGTGGGGTAGGGTCTGAAGCTTTCTTT,CASSQDRGVGSEAFF
TRBV5-4,TRBD2,TRBJ2-4,.,TGTGCCAGCAGCCCGGGGACTAGCGGAAACATTCAGTACTTC,CASSPGTSGNIQYF
TRBV5-1,TRBD1,TRBJ1-1,.,TGCGCCAGCAGCTTGAATCCAGGGGGGACTGAAGCTTTCTTT,CASSLNPGGTEAFF
TRBV2,.,TRBJ1-5,.,TGTGCCAGCAGCTTAGGGCCAGACCATAGCAATCAGCCCCAGCATTTT,CASSLGPDHSNQPQHF
TRBV5-5,TRBD1,TRBJ1-5,.,TGTGCCAGCAGCCTATGGACAGGGGCAGGCCAGCCCCAGCATTTT,CASSLWTGAGQPQHF
TRBV10-3,TRBD1,TRBJ1-1,.,TGTGCCATCAGTGGGACAGGGGACACTGAAGCTTTCTTT,CAISGTGDTEAFF
TRBV2,TRBD1,TRBJ1-1,.,TGTGCCAGCCTAACAGGGGGCAACACTGAAGCTTTCTTT,CASLTGGNTEAFF
TRBV5-1,TRBD1,TRBJ1-5,.,TGCGCCAGCAGCGTATCGGGACAGGTCAATCAGCCCCAGCATTTT,CASSVSGQVNQPQHF
TRBV9,.,TRBJ2-2,.,TGTGCCAGCAGCGTAGTTGCCGGGGAGCTGTTTTTT,CASSVVAGELFF
TRBV5-1,TRBD2,TRBJ2-2,.,TGCGCCAGCAGCTCTAGGACTAGCGGGACCGGGGAGCTGTTTTTT,CASSSRTSGTGELFF
TRBV19,.,TRBJ2-7,.,TGTGCCAGTAGTATGGGCGCGGCCTACGAGCAGTACTTC,CASSMGAAYEQYF
TRBV2,TRBD1,TRBJ2-7,.,TGTGCCGCCATCCGGGACAGGGGGACCTACGAGCAGTACTTC,CAAIRDRGTYEQYF
TRBV5-5,.,TRBJ1-1,.,TGTGCCAGCAGCAATTGGGGCACTGAAGCTTTCTTT,CASSNWGTEAFF
TRBV4-2,TRBD1,TRBJ1-6,.,TGTGCCAGCAGCCAAGAAGGCCAGGGGGGTTCACCCCTCCACTTT,CASSQEGQGGSPLHF
TRBV19,.,TRBJ1-5,.,TGTGCCAGTACCCCCGGTAGCTACAGCAATCAGCCCCAGCATTTT,CASTPGSYSNQPQHF
TRBV4-1,.,TRBJ1-2,.,TGCGCCAGCAGCCTACAGGGAAACTATGGCTACACCTTC,CASSLQGNYGYTF
TRBV27,.,TRBJ1-2,once,TGTGCCAGCGGAAACCCCATCCCCCCCCTGGGGCGCTTCGATTATGGCTACACCTTC,CASGNPIPPLGRFDYGYTF
TRBV9,.,TRBJ2-3,.,TGTGCCAGCAGCTCCTCCCCGGCGGGAGATACGCAGTATTTT,CASSSSPAGDTQYF
TRBV12-3/TRBV12-4,TRBD1,TRBJ1-2,.,TGTGCCAGCAGCAATACAGGGGGCTGGGGCTACACCTTC,CASSNTGGWGYTF
TRBV2,.,TRBJ1-3,.,TGTGCCAGCAGTCCCGAGGCGAGGTACACCATATATTTT,CASSPEARYTIYF
TRBV12-3/TRBV12-4,.,TRBJ1-2,.,TGTGCCAGCAGTCCCCGACAGAACTATGGCTACACCTTC,CASSPRQNYGYTF
TRBV5-4,TRBD1,TRBJ1-1,.,TGTGCCAGCAGCTGGGACAGGGGGGACACTGAAGCTTTCTTT,CASSWDRGDTEAFF
TRBV9,.,TRBJ2-3,.,TGTGCCAGCACATGGGGGGTAGCCCGGACAGATACGCAGTATTTT,CASTWGVARTDTQYF
TRBV19,.,TRBJ2-7,once,TGTGCCAGTAGTCAGCAAGGGGGTCAGCAGTACTTC,CASSQQGGQQYF
TRBV10-3,TRBD1,TRBJ1-3,few,TGTGCCATCAGTGACCCGACAGGGGGCGGAAACACCATATATTTT,CAISDPTGGGNTIYF
TRBV27,.,TRBJ2-5,.,TGTGCCAGCAGTTTTGGCGGGGAGACCCAGTACTTC,CASSFGGETQYF
TRBV6-5,.,TRBJ1-1,.,TGTGCCAGCAGTCCATCACGTCGAAGTGAAGCTTTCTTT,CASSPSRRSEAFF